This T cell receptor (beta chain) was recovered during a study of tumor and adjacent non-tumor tissue in lung cancer. This CDR3 comprises 15 residues. After removal of 2 bases from V and 3 bases from J, the junction contained 5 bases not matched to a gene. The germline CDR1 and CDR2 sequences are GTSNPN and SVGIG (reference sequence). No cell sorting was done before RNA was extracted from the tissue. The normal lung tissue was taken more than 3 cm from the tumor edge. As for this clonotype: Its antigen is currently unknown. A much larger clone lies a single base off, so this may be a read error. This is likely a read error, given that the CDR3 carries no conserved phenylalanine or tryptophan at its end.

The library came from three nested PCR rounds adapted from ARM-PCR protocols. TCRdb ran MiXCR on the multiplex PCR reads and lists one entry per CDR3 protein. The sample consists of 100,000 or so distinct CDR3 sequences, around three fifths of them appearing once. Findings and limits, study-wide: Patients with more diverse tumor TCRs had worse survival. TCR diversity was significantly greater in tumor than normal lung tissue. Tumor repertoires had a smaller top 100 clone share than normal lung.

The sequence was obtained from a man aged 25 to 40 with non-small cell lung cancer. V gene TRBV30 combines with J gene TRBJ2-1; 9 bases are a match to TRBD1. Sequencing used distant non-tumor lung tissue. CDR3 protein: CAWSRETGGYNEQFI. The CDR3 DNA follows: TGTGCCTGGAGTCGTGAGACAGGGGGCTACAATGAGCAGTTCATC.